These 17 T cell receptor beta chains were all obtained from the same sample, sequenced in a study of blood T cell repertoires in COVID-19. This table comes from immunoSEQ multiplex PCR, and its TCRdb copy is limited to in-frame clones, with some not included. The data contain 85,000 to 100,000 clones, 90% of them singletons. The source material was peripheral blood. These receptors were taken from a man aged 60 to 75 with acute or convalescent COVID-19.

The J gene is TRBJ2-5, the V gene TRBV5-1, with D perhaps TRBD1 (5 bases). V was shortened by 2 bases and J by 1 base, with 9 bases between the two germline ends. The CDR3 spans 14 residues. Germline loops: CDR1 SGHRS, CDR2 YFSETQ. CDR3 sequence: CASSFQGPQETQYF. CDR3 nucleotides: TGCGCCAGCAGCTTCCAGGGTCCCCAAGAGACCCAGTACTTC.

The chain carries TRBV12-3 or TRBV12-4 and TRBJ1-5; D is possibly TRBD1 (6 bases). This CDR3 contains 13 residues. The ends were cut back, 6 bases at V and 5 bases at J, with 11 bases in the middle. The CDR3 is CASRLQGDQPQHF. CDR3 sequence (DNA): TGTGCCAGCAGGCTACAGGGTGATCAGCCCCAGCATTTT.

The CDR3 DNA is TGTGCCATCAGTGAGTCTCAGAACACTGAAGCTTTCTTT. As protein: CAISESQNTEAFF. The chain couples TRBV10-3 to TRBJ1-1, with D unresolved. Deletions cut 0 bases from V and 1 base from J, with 3 bases between. CDR3 size: 13 residues. Looked up from germline, CDR1 is ENHRY and CDR2 is SYGVKD.

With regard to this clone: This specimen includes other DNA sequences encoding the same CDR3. DNA of the CDR3: TGTGCCAGCAGCCTACAGGGAAACACTGAAGCTTTCTTT. Amino acids: CASSLQGNTEAFF. The chain uses TRBV3-1 (or the pseudogene TRBV3-2) and TRBJ1-1, with D perhaps TRBD1 (6 bases). The CDR3 runs to 13 residues. Trimming removed 4 bases from V and 2 bases from J, with 8 bases in between. The germline CDR1 and CDR2 sequences are LGHDT and YNNKEL (reference sequence).

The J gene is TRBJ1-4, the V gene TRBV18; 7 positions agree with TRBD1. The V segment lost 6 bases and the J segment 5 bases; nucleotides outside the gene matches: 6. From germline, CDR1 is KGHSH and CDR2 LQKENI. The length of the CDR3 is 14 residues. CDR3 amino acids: CASSSGQLNEKLFF. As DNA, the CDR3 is TGTGCCAGCTCCTCGGGACAGCTGAATGAAAAACTGTTTTTT.

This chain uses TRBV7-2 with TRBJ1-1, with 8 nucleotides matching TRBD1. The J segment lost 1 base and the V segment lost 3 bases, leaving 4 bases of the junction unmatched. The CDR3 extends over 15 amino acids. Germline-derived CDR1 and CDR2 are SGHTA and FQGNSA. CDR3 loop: CASSFTGGGNTEAFF. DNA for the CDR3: TGTGCCAGCAGCTTTACAGGGGGAGGGAACACTGAAGCTTTCTTT. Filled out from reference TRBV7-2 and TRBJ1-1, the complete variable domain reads GAGVSQSPSNKVTEKGKDVELRCDPISGHTALYWYRQSLGQGLEFLIYFQGNSAPDKSGLPSDRFSAERTGGSVSTLTIQRTQQEDSAVYLCASSFTGGGNTEAFFGQGTRLTVV.

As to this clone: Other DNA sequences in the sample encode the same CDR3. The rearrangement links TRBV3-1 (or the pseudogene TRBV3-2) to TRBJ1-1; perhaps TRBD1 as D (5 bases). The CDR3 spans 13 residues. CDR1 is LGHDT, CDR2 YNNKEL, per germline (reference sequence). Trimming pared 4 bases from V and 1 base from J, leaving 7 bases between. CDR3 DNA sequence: TGTGCCAGCAGCCTCCAGGGGAACACTGAAGCTTTCTTT. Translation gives CASSLQGNTEAFF.

The CDR3 nucleotides read TGTGCCAGTACCCGAGGGGGAACTAATAGCAATCAGCCCCAGCATTTT. Translation: CASTRGGTNSNQPQHF. V is TRBV19 and J is TRBJ1-5; the D gene is possibly TRBD1 (6 bases). The V end was cut by 7 bases, the J end by 0 bases, with 16 bases between. CDR3 length: 16 amino acids. The germline V gene has CDR1 LNHDA and CDR2 SQIVND (reference sequence).

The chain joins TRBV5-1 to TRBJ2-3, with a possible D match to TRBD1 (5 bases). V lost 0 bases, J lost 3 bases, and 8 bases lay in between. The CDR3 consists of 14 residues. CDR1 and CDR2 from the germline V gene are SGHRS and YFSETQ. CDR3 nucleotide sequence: TGCGCCAGCAGCTTGGCCAGGGAAACAGATACGCAGTATTTT. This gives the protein CASSLARETDTQYF.

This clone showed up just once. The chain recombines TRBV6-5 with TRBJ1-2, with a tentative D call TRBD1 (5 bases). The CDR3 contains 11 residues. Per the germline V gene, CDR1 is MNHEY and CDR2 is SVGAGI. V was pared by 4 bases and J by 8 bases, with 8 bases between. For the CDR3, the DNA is TGTGCCAGCAGTTCAGGGTACGGCTACACCTTC. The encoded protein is CASSSGYGYTF.

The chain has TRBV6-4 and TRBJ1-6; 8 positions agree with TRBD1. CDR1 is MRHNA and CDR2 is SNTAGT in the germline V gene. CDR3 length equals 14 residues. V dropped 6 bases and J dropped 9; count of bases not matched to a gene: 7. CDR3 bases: TGTGCCAGCAGGACAGGGGAGGCTGGTTCACCCCTCCACTTT. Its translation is CASRTGEAGSPLHF.

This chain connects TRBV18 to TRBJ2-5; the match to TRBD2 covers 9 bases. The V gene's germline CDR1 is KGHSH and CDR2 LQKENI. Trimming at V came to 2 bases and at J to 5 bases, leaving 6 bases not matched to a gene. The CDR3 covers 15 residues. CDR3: CASSPAASGAETQYF. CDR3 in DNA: TGTGCCAGCTCACCAGCGGCTAGCGGGGCCGAGACCCAGTACTTC.

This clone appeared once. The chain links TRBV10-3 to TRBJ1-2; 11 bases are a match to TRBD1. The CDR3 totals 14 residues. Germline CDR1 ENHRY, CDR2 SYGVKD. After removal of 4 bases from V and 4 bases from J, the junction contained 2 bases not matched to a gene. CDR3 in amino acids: CAISVGQGAYGYTF. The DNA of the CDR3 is TGTGCCATCAGTGTAGGACAGGGGGCCTATGGCTACACCTTC.

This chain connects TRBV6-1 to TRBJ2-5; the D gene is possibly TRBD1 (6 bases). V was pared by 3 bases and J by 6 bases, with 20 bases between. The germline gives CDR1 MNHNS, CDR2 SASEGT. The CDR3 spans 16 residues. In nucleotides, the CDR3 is TGTGCCAGCAGTGACACCGGGACACACAATCGACAGACCCAGTACTTC. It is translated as CASSDTGTHNRQTQYF.

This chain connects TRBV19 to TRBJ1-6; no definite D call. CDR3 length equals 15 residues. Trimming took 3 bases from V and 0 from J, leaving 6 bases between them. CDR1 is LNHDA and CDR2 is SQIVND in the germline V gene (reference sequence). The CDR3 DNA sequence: TGTGCCAGTAGTATTGGGAGCTCCTATAATTCACCCCTCCACTTT. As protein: CASSIGSSYNSPLHF.

CDR3: CASSFAGGFEQYV. CDR3 sequence (DNA): TGTGCCAGCAGCTTTGCAGGGGGTTTCGAGCAGTACGTC. This sequence joins TRBV12-1 and TRBJ2-7; the table assigns TRBD1, which was not confirmed against the DNA. TRBV12-1 is given as a pseudogene. CDR3 length: 13 amino acids.

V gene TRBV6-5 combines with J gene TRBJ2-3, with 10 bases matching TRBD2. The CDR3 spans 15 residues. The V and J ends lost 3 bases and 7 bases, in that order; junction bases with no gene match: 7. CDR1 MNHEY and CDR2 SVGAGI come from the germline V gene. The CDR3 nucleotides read TGTGCCAGCAGTTATTCTAGCGGGGGTTCTTATACGCAGTATTTT. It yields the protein CASSYSSGGSYTQYF.